The present T cell receptor beta chain was sequenced within a study of blood T cell repertoires in COVID-19. V dropped 4 bases and J dropped 7 bases, with 14 bases sitting between them. The CDR3 runs 13 residues. Looked up from germline, CDR1 is MNHEY and CDR2 is SVGAGI. This clone was found a few times. Per the original methods: Nucleated cell number was recorded as an estimate derived from reference gene primer amplification. The assay was immunoSEQ multiplex PCR, and TCRdb's table has in-frame clones only and misses some. V and J calls and clone size are those listed in that table; D and trimming were worked out from the DNA. The repertoire consists of over 250,000 clones, with around 87% occurring once and the leading ten covering about 2.2%.

Material: PBMCs or T cells enriched from blood (not recorded which). This sequence joins TRBV6-5 and TRBJ2-7; no clear D. This sequence originates from a woman aged 18-29 years who had recovered from COVID-19. The chain's CDR3 is CASSSQVVGEQYF. The DNA of the CDR3 is TGTGCCAGCAGTTCCCAGGTGGTTGGGGAGCAGTACTTC.